Below, 3 T cell receptor beta chains from the same sample are listed, as sequenced in a study of blood T cell repertoires in COVID-19. Method: immunoSEQ multiplex PCR; TCRdb's copy keeps in-frame clones and lacks some. Of under 200,000 clones in the sample, around 74% are singletons; the top ten hold about 3%. Input material: peripheral blood. Receptor source: a woman aged 80 or over with acute or convalescent COVID-19.

The gene calls are TRBV28 and TRBJ1-2; 7 bases agree with TRBD1. V lost 3 bases, J lost 3 bases, and 13 bases stayed unmatched. The CDR3 has 17 residues. CDR1 and CDR2 (germline): MDHEN, SYDVKM. The CDR3, as DNA: TGTGCCAGCAGTTTGGGGGACAGATTACAACCTCACTATGGCTACACCTTC. Its protein product is CASSLGDRLQPHYGYTF.

This clone was seen only once. The V and J genes are TRBV13 and TRBJ2-3; 8 bases are a match to TRBD2. This CDR3 contains 15 residues. With 1 base clipped from V and 4 bases from J, the junction kept 4 bases outside the gene matches. CDR1 and CDR2 (germline): PRHDT, FYEKMQ (reference sequence). For the CDR3, the DNA is TGTGCCAGCAGCTTAGAGTCGGGAGGGGCAGATACGCAGTATTTT. It yields the protein CASSLESGGADTQYF.

In its sample, this clone was seen once. The chain links TRBV7-8 to TRBJ2-7; 13 nucleotides agree with TRBD2. CDR1 is SGHVS and CDR2 is FQNEAQ in the germline V gene. With 5 bases clipped from V and 7 bases from J, the junction kept 8 bases outside the gene matches. The CDR3 runs to 15 residues. This chain's CDR3 is CASSPGLAGVGEQYF. The CDR3 DNA sequence: TGTGCCAGCAGCCCCGGACTAGCGGGAGTCGGTGAGCAGTACTTC.